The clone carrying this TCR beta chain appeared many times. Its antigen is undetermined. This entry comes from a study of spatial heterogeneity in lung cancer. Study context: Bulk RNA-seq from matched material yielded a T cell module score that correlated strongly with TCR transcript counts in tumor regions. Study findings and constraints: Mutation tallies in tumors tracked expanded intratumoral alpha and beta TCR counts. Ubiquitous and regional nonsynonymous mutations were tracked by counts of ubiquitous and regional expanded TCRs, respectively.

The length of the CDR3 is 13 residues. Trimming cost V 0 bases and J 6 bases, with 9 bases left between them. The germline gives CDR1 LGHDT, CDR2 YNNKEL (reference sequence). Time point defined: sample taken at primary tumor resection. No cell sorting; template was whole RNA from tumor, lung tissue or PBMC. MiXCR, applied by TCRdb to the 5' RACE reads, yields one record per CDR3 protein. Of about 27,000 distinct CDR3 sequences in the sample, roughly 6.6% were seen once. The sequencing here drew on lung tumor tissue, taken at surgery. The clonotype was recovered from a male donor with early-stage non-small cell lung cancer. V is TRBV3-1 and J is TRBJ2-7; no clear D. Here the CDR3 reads CASSQDPFSEQYF. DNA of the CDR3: TGTGCCAGCAGCCAAGATCCCTTTTCCGAGCAGTACTTC.